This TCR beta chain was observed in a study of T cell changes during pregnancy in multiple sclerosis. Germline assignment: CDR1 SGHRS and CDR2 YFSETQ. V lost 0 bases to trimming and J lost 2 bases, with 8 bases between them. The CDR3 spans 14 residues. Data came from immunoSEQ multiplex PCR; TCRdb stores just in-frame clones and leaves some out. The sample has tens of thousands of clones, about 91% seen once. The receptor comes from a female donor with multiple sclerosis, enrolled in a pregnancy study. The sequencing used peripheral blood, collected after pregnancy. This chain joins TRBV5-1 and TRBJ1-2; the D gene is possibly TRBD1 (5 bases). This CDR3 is CASSLVGGNYGYTF. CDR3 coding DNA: TGCGCCAGCAGCTTGGTTGGGGGGAACTATGGCTACACCTTC.